A single sample is the source of the 5 T cell receptor beta chains below, sequenced in a study of cytomegalovirus exposure and HLA in healthy donors. Researchers ran the PCR with 60 Vbeta and 13 Jbeta primers. The assay was immunoSEQ multiplex PCR, and TCRdb's table has in-frame clones only and misses some. The data hold about 170,000 clones, with 65% to 85% observed a single time. The sample was PBMCs. The receptors here all came from a boy between 2 and 15 years old in good health and CMV-seronegative.

This chain uses TRBV14 with TRBJ1-1, with D hard to call. Germline V gene sequence: CDR1 SGHDN, CDR2 FVKESK. V lost 3 bases to trimming and J lost 4 bases, with 12 bases between them. This CDR3 spans 14 amino acids. For the CDR3, the DNA is TGTGCCAGCAGCCAGTACCACGGAGGCACTGAAGCTTTCTTT. It yields the protein CASSQYHGGTEAFF. The full variable domain, with the rest looked up from reference TRBV14 and TRBJ1-1, is EAGVTQFPSHSVIEKGQTVTLRCDPISGHDNLYWYRRVMGKEIKFLLHFVKESKQDESGMPNNRFLAERTGGTYSTLKVQPAELEDSGVYFCASSQYHGGTEAFFGQGTRLTVV.

The chain's CDR3 is CATSRGGLGGWGNQPQHF. CDR3 nucleotide sequence: TGTGCCACCAGCAGAGGGGGTTTGGGGGGATGGGGCAATCAGCCCCAGCATTTT. The chain couples TRBV15 to TRBJ1-5; TRBD1 is a possible D gene (5 bases). The germline CDR1 and CDR2 sequences are LNHNV and YYDKDF (reference sequence). The germline V and J ends were trimmed by 1 base and 2 bases, with 18 bases remaining between them. The CDR3 loop spans 18 amino acids.

The chain employs TRBV5-5 and TRBJ1-4; D unclear. Trimming took off 2 bases at V and 8 bases at J, with 10 bases between the two ends. The CDR3 runs to 13 residues. Germline V gene sequence: CDR1 SGHKS, CDR2 YYEKEE (reference sequence). The CDR3 is CASSLHLREKLFF. CDR3 DNA: TGTGCCAGCAGCTTACATTTGAGGGAAAAACTGTTTTTT.

This chain uses TRBV5-6 with TRBJ2-3, with a possible D match to TRBD2 (5 bases). V lost 4 bases to trimming and J lost 3 bases, with 9 bases between them. The CDR3 contains 13 residues. Germline V gene lookup returns CDR1 SGHDT and CDR2 YYEEEE. CDR3 loop: CASSVRGTDTQYF. CDR3 sequence (DNA): TGTGCCAGCAGCGTAAGAGGGACAGATACGCAGTATTTT.

This clone was seen only once. This chain joins TRBV11-2 and TRBJ1-3; TRBD1 matches at 7 bases. CDR1 SGHAT and CDR2 FQNNGV come from the germline V gene. The junction had 9 bases not matched to a gene; V was cut back by 5 bases and J by 8 bases. The CDR3 covers 14 residues. DNA of the CDR3: TGTGCCAGCAGCCAGACAGGGAGAATTGACACCATATATTTT. This sequence encodes CASSQTGRIDTIYF. Supplemented by reference TRBV11-2 and TRBJ1-3, the full variable domain reads EAGVAQSPRYKIIEKRQSVAFWCNPISGHATLYWYQQILGQGPKLLIQFQNNGVVDDSQLPKDRFSAERLKGVDSTLKIQPAKLEDSAVYLCASSQTGRIDTIYFGEGSWLTVV.